Listed below are T cell receptor beta chains from one sample, sequenced in a study of CDR3 diversity in severe acne. TCRdb itself ran the PCR reads through MiXCR, one entry per CDR3 protein. The sample carries approximately 84,000 distinct CDR3 sequences, 45% to 55% recorded once. Sequencing used blood. These receptors were collected from a male donor in good health, without acne. Each CDR3 is given with its conserved first and last residue. A D gene is named only where the DNA matches it firmly. The size field is filled for only some rows; it gives once, few, many or a size class.

>TRBD1|-|TRBV5-1|TRBJ1-5
CASSAPTGGNSNQPQHF
TGCGCCAGCAGTGCCCCGACAGGGGGCAATAGCAATCAGCCCCAGCATTTT
>TRBD1|few|TRBV30|TRBJ1-6
CAWSVPLRPGQGSYNSPLHF
TGTGCCTGGAGTGTACCCCTCCGACCGGGACAGGGTTCCTATAATTCACCCCTCCACTTT
>TRBD1|many|TRBV5-8|TRBJ2-2
CASSLPRDRVTGELFF
TGTGCCAGCAGCTTACCCCGGGACAGGGTCACCGGGGAGCTGTTTTTT
>-|-|TRBV7-6|TRBJ2-5
CASSLALTGKGGQPQYF
TGTGCCAGCAGCTTAGCCCTGACAGGGAAGGGAGGACAGCCCCAGTACTTC
>-|-|TRBV12-3/TRBV12-4|TRBJ2-2
CASSSSAGELFF
TGTGCCAGCAGTTCTAGCGCCGGGGAGCTGTTTTTT
>TRBD1|many|TRBV6-1|TRBJ2-1
CASFSGGSGSDEQFF
TGTGCCAGCTTTTCAGGGGGTTCTGGGTCCGATGAGCAGTTCTTC
>-|few|TRBV19|TRBJ1-2
CASRVSNYGYTF
TGTGCCAGTAGGGTCAGCAACTATGGCTACACCTTC
>TRBD1|-|TRBV29-1|TRBJ2-7
CSVDGTGKTYEQYF
TGCAGCGTTGATGGGACAGGGAAAACCTACGAGCAGTACTTC
>-|-|TRBV10-3|TRBJ1-3
CAISDSVFSGNTIYF
TGTGCCATCAGTGATTCAGTGTTCTCTGGAAACACCATATATTTT
>-|-|TRBV2|TRBJ2-5
CASSGTRSLGF
TGTGCCAGCAGCGGGACACGCAGCTTGGGGTTC
>-|-|TRBV7-6|TRBJ2-5
CASSLARGAGETQYF
TGTGCCAGCAGCTTAGCGAGGGGGGCAGGGGAGACCCAGTACTTC
>-|-|TRBV7-8|TRBJ2-7
CASSSIRADEQYF
TGTGCCAGCAGCTCGATCAGGGCAGACGAGCAGTACTTC
>-|many|TRBV19|TRBJ2-3
CASSIPTDTQYF
TGTGCCAGTAGTATACCCACAGATACGCAGTATTTT
>-|-|TRBV6-5|TRBJ1-2
CASSTPPGGGYTF
TGTGCCAGCAGCACCCCCCCGGGGGGAGGCTACACCTTC
>TRBD1|-|TRBV29-1|TRBJ2-6
CSVGTGGAGANALTF
TGCAGCGTTGGCACAGGGGGTGCTGGGGCCAACGCCCTGACTTTC
>-|-|TRBV7-3|TRBJ1-2
CASSLSTTKNYGYTF
TGTGCCAGCAGCTTGTCGACGACAAAGAACTATGGCTACACCTTC
>-|-|TRBV15|TRBJ2-7
CATSRDLSGNSYEQYF
TGTGCCACCAGCAGAGATCTTAGCGGAAACTCCTACGAGCAGTACTTC
>TRBD1|-|TRBV11-2|TRBJ2-7
CASNRNRGDEQYF
TGTGCCAGCAATCGAAACAGGGGAGACGAGCAGTACTTC
>-|-|TRBV20-1|TRBJ1-4
CSTRDWEKLIF
TGCAGCACCAGGGATTGGGAAAAACTGATTTTT
>-|medium-sized|TRBV7-6|TRBJ2-2
CASNGDWATGELFF
TGTGCCAGCAACGGTGACTGGGCCACCGGGGAGCTGTTTTTT
>-|many|TRBV5-1|TRBJ2-6
CASSLGQGAGANVLTF
TGCGCCAGCAGCTTGGGGCAGGGAGCTGGGGCCAACGTCCTGACTTTC
>TRBD1|-|TRBV2|TRBJ2-7
CARTEGQGPTYEQYF
TGTGCCAGGACTGAGGGACAGGGGCCAACCTACGAGCAGTACTTC
>-|few|TRBV7-9|TRBJ2-2
CASSLSGVNTGELFF
TGTGCCAGCAGCTTGTCCGGGGTGAACACCGGGGAGCTGTTTTTT
>TRBD1|many|TRBV13|TRBJ2-2
CASSLTGVWGTGELFF
TGTGCCAGCAGCTTAACAGGGGTATGGGGCACCGGGGAGCTGTTTTTT
>TRBD1|few|TRBV29-1|TRBJ1-5
CSVAGGNNQPQHF
TGCAGCGTCGCAGGGGGGAATAATCAGCCCCAGCATTTT
>TRBD2|-|TRBV15|TRBJ2-3
CAISGADLSGATDTQYF
TGTGCTATTTCCGGGGCAGACCTTAGCGGGGCCACAGATACGCAGTATTTT
>-|many|TRBV27|TRBJ2-7
CASGLTGYYEQYF
TGTGCCAGCGGATTAACAGGATACTACGAGCAGTACTTC
>-|-|TRBV27|TRBJ1-6
CASSYTSGGDSPLHF
TGTGCCAGCAGTTATACTAGCGGGGGGGATTCACCCCTCCACTTT
>TRBD1|-|TRBV6-1|TRBJ2-5
CASKSPGDRGGTQYF
TGTGCCAGCAAATCTCCGGGGGACAGGGGTGGGACCCAGTACTTC
>TRBD2|many|TRBV9|TRBJ2-2
CASSSPLAGVTGELFF
TGTGCCAGCAGCTCTCCGCTAGCGGGAGTCACCGGGGAGCTGTTTTTT
>-|-|TRBV7-6|TRBJ1-2
CASSLGPTGTVEGYTF
TGTGCCAGCAGCTTGGGGCCCACAGGGACGGTGGAGGGCTACACCTTC
>TRBD1|many|TRBV7-9|TRBJ1-6
CASSEGQGVYNSPLHF
TGTGCCAGCAGCGAGGGACAGGGCGTCTATAATTCACCCCTCCACTTT
>-|-|TRBV5-4|TRBJ2-5
CASSLVQDQKTQYF
TGTGCCAGCAGCTTGGTCCAGGACCAGAAGACCCAGTACTTC
>TRBD1|few|TRBV2|TRBJ1-5
CASSGTGNSNQPQHF
TGTGCCAGCAGTGGGACAGGGAATAGCAATCAGCCCCAGCATTTT
>TRBD2|-|TRBV10-1|TRBJ2-3
CASSPSGGADTQYF
TGCGCCAGCAGTCCTAGCGGGGGGGCAGATACGCAGTATTTT
>-|once|TRBV30|TRBJ2-5
CAWDRNQETQYF
TGTGCCTGGGACAGGAACCAAGAGACCCAGTACTTC
>-|many|TRBV28|TRBJ1-2
CASRRLGVRGYTF
TGTGCCAGCAGGAGGCTTGGAGTTCGTGGCTACACCTTC
>-|many|TRBV6-1|TRBJ2-7
CASSERVDGYEQYF
TGTGCCAGCAGTGAACGCGTCGACGGGTACGAGCAGTACTTC
>TRBD2|-|TRBV11-3|TRBJ2-7
CASSPTSGRFYEQYF
TGTGCCAGCAGCCCGACTAGCGGGAGGTTTTACGAGCAGTACTTC
>-|many|TRBV25-1|TRBJ1-3
CASSDRKTSGNTIYF
TGTGCCAGCAGTGACAGGAAAACCTCTGGAAACACCATATATTTT
>-|many|TRBV5-1|TRBJ2-1
CASSLDFSARGNEQFF
TGCGCCAGCAGCCTGGACTTCTCCGCGCGAGGCAATGAGCAGTTCTTC
>-|-|TRBV25-1|TRBJ1-6
CASSERGISFGYTFGSGTNSPLHF
-